Listed below are T cell receptor beta chains from one sample, sequenced in a study of T cells in Graves' hyperthyroidism and ophthalmopathy. MiXCR, run by TCRdb on the multiplex PCR reads, gives a single entry per CDR3 protein. Of around 400,000 distinct CDR3 sequences detected, nearly 15% appear once; the ten largest clones hold roughly a fifth. The source material was blood. The receptor set was obtained from a woman aged 55-70 years with Graves' ophthalmopathy. CDR3s include the opening cysteine and the closing phenylalanine or tryptophan. The D gene is left open where the match is weak. Clone size is given for some rows only: seen once, a few or many times, or a class if the clone is expanded.

. | TRBJ1-2 | 13 | TRBV29-1 | . | CSVRLQGTYGYTF | TGCAGCGTGAGACTTCAGGGTACCTATGGCTACACCTTC
. | TRBJ2-2 | 14 | TRBV6-5 | . | CASSYQWRTGELFF | TGTGCCAGCAGTTACCAGTGGCGGACCGGGGAGCTGTTTTTT
TRBD1 | TRBJ2-1 | 15 | TRBV7-2 | . | CASSLMGTAPGEQFF | TGTGCCAGCAGCTTAATGGGGACAGCCCCTGGGGAGCAGTTCTTC
. | TRBJ2-6 | 15 | TRBV11-2 | . | CASSLRAGGANVLTF | TGTGCCAGCAGCCTCAGGGCGGGCGGGGCCAACGTCCTGACTTTC
. | TRBJ2-2 | 15 | TRBV11-2 | many | CASNPTRGNTGELFF | TGTGCCAGCAACCCGACCCGGGGGAACACCGGGGAGCTGTTTTTT
. | TRBJ2-7 | 15 | TRBV20-1 | many | CSATRSGQQSYEQYF | TGCAGTGCTACCAGAAGCGGACAACAGTCCTACGAGCAGTACTTC
TRBD1 | TRBJ2-7 | 17 | TRBV7-8 | many | CASSLAGGGTGYSEQYF | TGTGCCAGCAGCTTAGCGGGGGGGGGGACAGGGTACAGCGAGCAGTACTTC
TRBD1 | TRBJ1-1 | 15 | TRBV18 | many | CASSQGTVMNTEAFF | TGTGCCAGCTCACAAGGGACAGTTATGAACACTGAAGCTTTCTTT
. | TRBJ2-3 | 16 | TRBV7-9 | many | CASSPTEASRADTQYF | TGTGCCAGCAGCCCAACTGAAGCAAGTAGGGCAGATACGCAGTATTTT
. | TRBJ2-5 | 15 | TRBV7-3 | few | CASSPRPAIQETQYF | TGTGCCAGCAGCCCCCGTCCAGCAATCCAAGAGACCCAGTACTTC
. | TRBJ2-6 | 13 | TRBV12-3/TRBV12-4 | few | CASTNSGANVLTF | TGTGCCAGCACCAACTCTGGGGCCAACGTCCTGACTTTC
. | TRBJ2-7 | 15 | TRBV5-1 | . | CASSLDLGGGYEQYF | TGCGCCAGCAGCTTGGATTTGGGGGGTGGCTACGAGCAGTACTTC
TRBD1 | TRBJ2-5 | 13 | TRBV10-3 | . | CAITGDRGETQYF | TGTGCCATCACCGGGGACAGGGGGGAGACCCAGTACTTC
TRBD1 | TRBJ1-5 | 14 | TRBV19 | . | CASAGTGGNQPQHF | TGTGCCAGTGCAGGGACAGGGGGGAATCAGCCCCAGCATTTT
. | TRBJ2-1 | 14 | TRBV14 | . | CASSHKDWVNEQFF | TGTGCCAGCAGCCATAAAGACTGGGTTAATGAGCAGTTCTTC
. | TRBJ2-5 | 14 | TRBV20-1 | . | CSARDLGRQETQYF | TGCAGTGCTAGAGATCTGGGTAGGCAAGAGACCCAGTACTTC
TRBD2 | TRBJ2-1 | 17 | TRBV27 | many | CASSSRGLAGVLVRQFF | TGTGCCAGCAGTTCCCGCGGACTAGCGGGAGTGCTGGTTCGACAGTTCTTC
. | TRBJ2-7 | 14 | TRBV19 | few | CASSMASTSYEQYF | TGTGCCAGTAGTATGGCTAGCACCTCCTACGAGCAGTACTTC
TRBD2 | TRBJ2-3 | 15 | TRBV11-2 | many | CASSFSGGPTDTQYF | TGTGCCAGCAGCTTTAGCGGGGGGCCCACAGATACGCAGTATTTT
. | TRBJ2-1 | 14 | TRBV11-2 | many | CASSLVMASGEQFF | TGTGCCAGCAGCTTAGTAATGGCCTCTGGTGAGCAGTTCTTC
TRBD1 | TRBJ2-5 | 15 | TRBV5-1 | many | CASSPGTALQETQYF | TGCGCCAGCAGCCCAGGGACAGCTTTGCAAGAGACCCAGTACTTC
. | TRBJ2-5 | 15 | TRBV2 | many | CASSESAGNQETQYF | TGTGCCAGCAGTGAATCGGCAGGCAACCAAGAGACCCAGTACTTC
TRBD1 | TRBJ2-2 | 16 | TRBV7-8 | many | CASSSQGAGNTGELFF | TGTGCCAGCAGCTCACAGGGGGCGGGGAACACCGGGGAGCTGTTTTTT
. | TRBJ2-7 | 14 | TRBV5-1 | . | CASSHDYTPYEQYF | TGCGCCAGCAGCCACGACTACACCCCCTACGAGCAGTACTTC
TRBD2 | TRBJ2-5 | 15 | TRBV20-1 | once | CSAETPGLAEETQYF | TGCAGTGCCGAGACGCCGGGACTAGCGGAAGAGACCCAGTACTTC
TRBD2 | TRBJ2-5 | 13 | TRBV20-1 | . | CSARARGGETQYF | TGCAGTGCTAGGGCGCGGGGAGGGGAGACCCAGTACTTC
. | TRBJ2-7 | 13 | TRBV2 | many | CASRGQGSGEQYF | TGTGCCTCCCGAGGTCAAGGGTCCGGCGAGCAGTACTTC
. | TRBJ2-7 | 14 | TRBV5-1 | few | CASSLGTTHWEQYF | TGCGCCAGCAGCTTGGGGACTACCCATTGGGAGCAGTACTTC
TRBD2 | TRBJ2-1 | 16 | TRBV20-1 | many | CSASARTSGPYNEQFF | TGCAGTGCTAGCGCCCGGACTAGCGGACCCTACAATGAGCAGTTCTTC
. | TRBJ2-1 | 12 | TRBV12-3/TRBV12-4 | few | CASSSSVYEQFF | TGTGCCAGCAGTTCTAGCGTCTATGAGCAGTTCTTC
TRBD2 | TRBJ2-1 | 17 | TRBV15 | many | CATSREASGKAYNEQFF | TGTGCCACCAGCAGAGAGGCCAGCGGGAAAGCCTACAATGAGCAGTTCTTC
TRBD1 | TRBJ2-3 | 14 | TRBV27 | many | CASTSDRGTDTQYF | TGTGCCAGCACAAGTGACAGGGGCACAGATACGCAGTATTTT